The 17 T cell receptor beta chains in this list originate from one sample, sequenced in a study of T cells in narcolepsy. Clones were sequenced by immunoSEQ multiplex PCR, and TCRdb holds only the in-frame ones, with some missing. Of 20,000 to 25,000 clones detected, under 95% appear once; the ten largest clones hold approximately 1.1%. Sequenced sample: CD45RA- memory CD4+ T cells from PBMCs. These TCRs come from a human donor with narcolepsy.

On this clone: The same CDR3 is also encoded by other DNA sequences in this sample. This chain connects TRBV7-2 to TRBJ1-1; TRBD1 might be the D (5 bases). The CDR3 loop spans 14 amino acids. Trimming removed 1 base at V and 1 base at J, with 7 bases between. The germline V gene has CDR1 SGHTA and CDR2 FQGNSA. CDR3 region: CASSLVGGNTEAFF. CDR3 DNA sequence: TGTGCCAGCAGCTTAGTGGGGGGGAACACTGAAGCTTTCTTT.

The chain carries TRBV7-9 and TRBJ1-4; D is unclear. CDR1 and CDR2 from the germline V gene are SEHNR and FQNEAQ (reference sequence). V was clipped by 2 bases and J by 8 bases, with 15 bases between them. The CDR3 loop spans 15 amino acids. This CDR3 is CASSLRETLGEKLFF. The CDR3 DNA reads as TGTGCCAGCAGCTTAAGGGAAACACTAGGGGAAAAACTGTTTTTT.

The chain is built from TRBV6-1 and TRBJ1-5; D call uncertain. The germline V gene has CDR1 MNHNS and CDR2 SASEGT. Trimming pared 2 bases from V and 1 base from J, leaving 6 bases between. CDR3 length equals 14 residues. CDR3 residues: CASSESGSNQPQHF. CDR3 coding DNA: TGTGCCAGCAGTGAAAGCGGGAGCAATCAGCCCCAGCATTTT.

This chain joins TRBV6-1 and TRBJ1-2; 8 bases align to TRBD1. Germline-derived CDR1 and CDR2 are MNHNS and SASEGT. The CDR3 sequence is 13 residues long. After removal of 6 bases from V and 7 bases from J, the junction contained 7 bases not matched to a gene. The chain's CDR3 is CASRLQGAGGYTF. For the CDR3, the DNA is TGTGCCAGCAGGCTCCAGGGGGCCGGTGGCTACACCTTC.

This clone was seen just once. V usage is TRBV19 and J usage is TRBJ2-3; TRBD1 matches at 11 bases. The V gene end was trimmed by 6 bases and the J gene end by 3 bases; junction bases not matched to a gene: 8. The CDR3 sequence is 16 residues long. The germline V gene has CDR1 LNHDA and CDR2 SQIVND (reference sequence). This chain's CDR3 is CASSPLGTGGTDTQYF. DNA of the CDR3: TGTGCCAGTAGCCCCTTGGGGACAGGGGGTACAGATACGCAGTATTTT.

Regarding this clone: At one end the junction does not follow the germline gene, possibly because of a read error. The V and J genes are TRBV7-7 and TRBJ2-2; 9 bases map to TRBD2. CDR1 SSHAT and CDR2 FNYEAQ come from the germline V gene (reference sequence). This CDR3 region has 15 residues. The chain's CDR3 is CASSLAGESTGELFF. Written as DNA, the CDR3 is TGTGCTAGCAGCTTAGCGGGGGAGTCCACCGGGGAGCTGTTTTTT.

V gene TRBV21-1 combines with J gene TRBJ2-1; the listed D gene, TRBD2, was not tested against the DNA. TRBV21-1 is listed as a pseudogene. This CDR3 is 17 amino acids long. The CDR3 nucleotides read TGTGCCAGCAGCAAAGAGCTAGCGGGAGCCCCCTACAATGAGCAGTTCTTC. Its translation: CASSKELAGAPYNEQFF.

This chain links TRBV9 with TRBJ1-1; tentatively, D is TRBD1 (6 bases). Germline V gene lookup returns CDR1 SGDLS and CDR2 YYNGEE. Between the trimmed V and J ends, which lost 4 bases and 6 bases, there was a span of 16 bases. CDR3 length equals 14 residues. CDR3 bases: TGTGCCAGCAGCTTTCTTGCAGGGGTGGCTGAAGCTTTCTTT. Its translation is CASSFLAGVAEAFF.

The V and J genes are TRBV7-8 and TRBJ2-5; D call uncertain. This CDR3 comprises 12 residues. Between the trimmed V and J ends, which lost 4 bases and 10 bases, there was a span of 13 bases. Germline V gives CDR1 SGHVS, CDR2 FQNEAQ. The CDR3 DNA reads TGTGCCAGCAGCTCAGAAGGACGGGTCCAGTACTTC. Encoded protein: CASSSEGRVQYF.

The chain carries TRBV28 and TRBJ2-4, with a tentative D call TRBD1 (6 bases). The germline V gene encodes CDR1 MDHEN and CDR2 SYDVKM. The ends were cut back, 6 bases at V and 0 bases at J, with 12 bases in the middle. This CDR3 comprises 15 residues. Here the CDR3 reads CASRVQGLAKNIQYF. In DNA, the CDR3 is TGTGCCAGCAGGGTACAGGGTCTAGCCAAAAACATTCAGTACTTC.

The chain links TRBV2 to TRBJ2-2, with 9 bases matching TRBD1. After removal of 6 bases from V and 1 base from J, the junction contained 6 bases not matched to a gene. Germline-derived CDR1 and CDR2 are SNHLY and FYNNEI. The CDR3 is 16 amino acids. This CDR3 is CASSQGTGWNTGELFF. CDR3 nucleotides: TGTGCCAGCAGCCAAGGGACAGGGTGGAACACCGGGGAGCTGTTTTTT.

This rearrangement joins TRBV6-1 to TRBJ1-1, with 9 bases fitting TRBD1. This CDR3 has 13 amino acids. With V trimmed by 11 bases and J by 5 bases, 9 bases remained unmatched. Germline CDR1 and CDR2: MNHNS and SASEGT. The CDR3 DNA reads as TGTGCCGCTGGGTGGGACAGGGAAACTGAAGCTTTCTTT. This codes for CAAGWDRETEAFF.

The V gene is TRBV19, the J gene TRBJ2-1; D may be TRBD1 (6 bases). Between the trimmed V and J ends, which lost 7 bases and 3 bases, there was a span of 10 bases. Germline lookup yields CDR1 LNHDA and CDR2 SQIVND (reference sequence). The CDR3 runs 13 residues. CDR3 residues: CASTPDSYNEQFF. CDR3 nucleotides: TGTGCCAGTACTCCGGACAGCTACAATGAGCAGTTCTTC.

CDR3 sequence (DNA): TGTGCCAGCAGCCTCCGGAGGTATAGCTCCTACGAGCAGTACTTC. Its translation is CASSLRRYSSYEQYF. J is TRBJ2-7 and V is TRBV5-4; maybe TRBD2 (5 bases). Germline V lookup: CDR1 SGHNT, CDR2 YYREEE (reference sequence). Trimming stripped 4 bases from V and 0 bases from J, with 14 bases between. The CDR3 is made up of 15 amino acids.

The chain couples TRBV2 to TRBJ1-1; D perhaps matches TRBD1 (5 bases). Looked up from germline, CDR1 is SNHLY and CDR2 is FYNNEI. Trimming removed 7 bases from V and 1 base from J, with 13 bases in between. The CDR3 consists of 14 residues. The CDR3 sequence is CASNLNGGNTEAFF. CDR3 DNA sequence: TGTGCCAGCAACCTAAATGGGGGGAACACTGAAGCTTTCTTT.

The chain carries TRBV19 and TRBJ2-7; D is undetermined. V shed 10 bases and J shed 3 bases, with 13 bases lying between them. CDR1 and CDR2 from the germline V gene are LNHDA and SQIVND (reference sequence). The CDR3 is 12 amino acids. Here the CDR3 reads CANSHGSYEQYF. CDR3 coding DNA: TGTGCCAACTCCCACGGCAGCTACGAGCAGTACTTC.

The CDR3 sequence is CATLRPPGNTIYF. CDR3 coding DNA: TGTGCCACCTTACGACCCCCTGGAAACACCATATATTTT. The rearrangement uses TRBV6-5 and TRBJ1-3; D is unclear. Germline values: CDR1 MNHEY, CDR2 SVGAGI. Trimming cost V 10 bases and J 2 bases, with 12 bases left between them. This CDR3 contains 13 residues.